This is a list of T cell receptor beta chains from one sample in a study of regulatory T cells in long-lasting Graves disease. TCRdb used MiXCR to reprocess the multiplex PCR reads, holding one entry per CDR3 protein. The sample has around 480,000 distinct CDR3 sequences, 15% to 20% seen once. The same data also went into a second study, on T cells in Graves' hyperthyroidism and ophthalmopathy.

The sequencing here drew on peripheral blood mononuclear cells (PBMCs), taken at new diagnosis, from a patient treated with antithyroid drugs. The receptors shown here come from a man in his forties or fifties with Graves disease. The CDR3 runs from the conserved cysteine through the conserved F or W. The order of the fields is D gene, V gene, J gene, clone size, CDR3 DNA, CDR3 protein. D genes are given only for firm matches. Some rows have no size entry. The others give once, few or many, or a class for an expanded clone.

TRBD2,TRBV7-9,TRBJ2-7,.,TGTGCCAGCAGCCGTTCTAGTCGGACTAGCGGGGAAAACTACGAGCAGTACTTC,CASSRSSRTSGENYEQYF
TRBD2,TRBV7-9,TRBJ2-1,many,TGTGCCAGCAGCCCCAAACCCCTAGCGGGGCCCACCTACAATGAGCAGTTCTTC,CASSPKPLAGPTYNEQFF
.,TRBV20-1,TRBJ1-1,.,TGCAGTGCTAGACGTCAGGGTATTAAATCTGAAGCTTTCTTT,CSARRQGIKSEAFF
TRBD2,TRBV6-5,TRBJ2-3,many,TGTGCCAGCAGTTTTAGCGGGAGGGCCACAGATACGCAGTATTTT,CASSFSGRATDTQYF
TRBD2,TRBV11-2,TRBJ2-3,.,TGTGCCAGCAGCTTAGCCCGGAGGGGTGCGGGAGGGGTAAGCACAGATACGCAGTATTTT,CASSLARRGAGGVSTDTQYF
TRBD2,TRBV4-1,TRBJ2-7,many,TGCGCCAGCAGCCAAGCTCCTAGCGGGAACTCCTACGAGCAGTACTTC,CASSQAPSGNSYEQYF
TRBD1,TRBV7-2,TRBJ1-2,many,TGTGCCAGCAGCCCCCCGGGGACAGGGTACGGCTACACCTTC,CASSPPGTGYGYTF
.,TRBV28,TRBJ1-6,.,TGTGCCAGCAGTTTACCTCGCAGCATAAATTCACCCCTCCACTTT,CASSLPRSINSPLHF
TRBD2,TRBV2,TRBJ2-2,many,TGTGCCAGCAGCAGACTAGCCGCCGGGGAGCTGTTTTTT,CASSRLAAGELFF
.,TRBV2,TRBJ2-7,few,TGTGCCAGCAGTGAAGTAGGGGTTAGCTCCTACGAGCAGTACTTC,CASSEVGVSSYEQYF
TRBD2,TRBV7-9,TRBJ2-1,many,TGTGCCAGCAGCGCTGGGACTAGCGGACCACCCTACAATGAGCAGTTCTTC,CASSAGTSGPPYNEQFF
.,TRBV11-2,TRBJ2-1,many,TGTGCCAGCAGCTTAGTACTAGTTATGAATGAGCAGTTCTTC,CASSLVLVMNEQFF
TRBD2,TRBV30,TRBJ2-3,many,TGTGCCTGGAGTAATCTAGCGGCCACAGATACGCAGTATTTT,CAWSNLAATDTQYF
.,TRBV7-8,TRBJ2-4,.,TGTGCCAGCAGCTTATACAGGGGAGGAGACATTCAGTACTTC,CASSLYRGGDIQYF
TRBD2,TRBV28,TRBJ2-5,many,TGTGCCAGCAGAGAGGGACTAGCGGGACGGGGATGGGAGACCCAGTACTTC,CASREGLAGRGWETQYF
.,TRBV28,TRBJ1-2,many,TGTGCCAGCCATGACAGCTATGGCTACACCTTC,CASHDSYGYTF
.,TRBV29-1,TRBJ1-5,many,TGCAGCGTGGGGACCGCGAATAGCAATCAGCCCCAGCATTTT,CSVGTANSNQPQHF
.,TRBV18,TRBJ1-1,many,TGTGCCAGCTCACCTCGTGTGAACACTGAAGCTTTCTTT,CASSPRVNTEAFF
.,TRBV6-1,TRBJ2-3,few,TGTGCCAGCAGTGAAGGGGATTTCACAGATACGCAGTATTTT,CASSEGDFTDTQYF
TRBD2,TRBV12-3/TRBV12-4,TRBJ2-1,many,TGTGCCAGCAGTTTGCGCGGGAGGGCCGGGAATGAGCAGTTCTTC,CASSLRGRAGNEQFF
.,TRBV20-1,TRBJ1-1,.,TGCAGTGTTAGGGGAGTGACCGGGACACCCATGGCTTTCTTT,CSVRGVTGTPMAFF
TRBD2,TRBV2,TRBJ2-3,many,TGTGCCAGCAGTGAGGTAGGCGGGAGCCGGTGGACCACAGATACGCAGTATTTT,CASSEVGGSRWTTDTQYF
TRBD1,TRBV29-1,TRBJ2-1,few,TGCAGCGTTGCTATGGGACAGGGATTCTACAATGAGCAGTTCTTC,CSVAMGQGFYNEQFF
TRBD1,TRBV24-1,TRBJ1-5,many,TGTGCCACCAGTGATTTAAGGGACAGGGGGCTTCATCAGCCCCAGCATTTT,CATSDLRDRGLHQPQHF
.,TRBV10-3,TRBJ2-2,many,TGTGCCATCATTGCAGGGAACACCGGGGAGCTGTTTTTT,CAIIAGNTGELFF
TRBD1,TRBV28,TRBJ2-3,many,TGTGCCAGCAGTTCACCGGGACAGGGGACAGATACGCAGTATTTT,CASSSPGQGTDTQYF
.,TRBV7-3,TRBJ2-1,many,TGTGCCAGCAGCTTTGGGGGAAAATCCTACAATGAGCAGTTCTTC,CASSFGGKSYNEQFF
TRBD2,TRBV12-3/TRBV12-4,TRBJ2-1,many,TGTGCCAGCAGTCCACGAACCGATTGGACTAGCGATGAGGTTTTCCATGAGCAGTTCTTC,CASSPRTDWTSDEVFHEQFF